Presented here are 6 T cell receptor beta chains from one specimen sequenced in a study of CD8 T cells in ankylosing spondylitis. Using its own MiXCR run on the 5' RACE reads, TCRdb lists one record per CDR3 protein. The sample shows about 220,000 distinct CDR3 sequences, 10% to 13% of them seen only once. The sequencing sample was made of blood, either unsorted or a sorted T cell fraction (not recorded which). All receptors come from a male donor with ankylosing spondylitis or in good health (not recorded which).

This chain joins TRBV27 and TRBJ1-1; D is perhaps TRBD1 (6 bases). Deletions cut 6 bases from V and 0 bases from J, with 14 bases between. Germline values: CDR1 MNHEY, CDR2 SMNVEV (reference sequence). CDR3 length: 15 residues. CDR3 coding DNA: TGTGCCAGCAGCCAGACAGGAGAACTGAACACTGAAGCTTTCTTT. This translates into CASSQTGELNTEAFF.

Comment on this clonotype: Since a much larger clone is just one base distant, this may be a read error. J is TRBJ2-5 and V is TRBV5-1, with 16 nucleotides matching TRBD2. The CDR3 length is 17 residues. Germline CDR1 is SGHRS and CDR2 is YFSETQ. The CDR3, as DNA: TGCGCCAACAGCTTGGGGACTAGCGGGGGGGTCGAAGAGACCCAGTACTTC. As protein: CANSLGTSGGVEETQYF.

The chain couples TRBV6-1 to TRBJ1-1; TRBD1 might be the D (6 bases). Germline CDR1 is MNHNS and CDR2 is SASEGT. This CDR3 has 16 amino acids. V gave up 7 bases and J gave up 4 bases, with 22 bases separating them. CDR3 residues: CASTELLGGAGTEAFF. In DNA form, the CDR3 reads TGTGCCAGCACCGAACTTCTTGGGGGGGCAGGCACTGAAGCTTTCTTT.

This clonotype showed up many times. The chain links TRBV12-3 or TRBV12-4 to TRBJ2-5, with TRBD2 identical over 7 bases. CDR3 length: 10 amino acids. Trimming removed 7 bases from V and 9 bases from J; junction bases left unmatched: 2. In DNA, the CDR3 is TGTGCCAGCAACCGGGGGGCCCAGTACTTC. It specifies CASNRGAQYF.

The genes are TRBV30 and TRBJ2-3; a weak D match, TRBD1 (5 bases). Trimming shortened V by 2 bases and J by 4 bases, and 10 bases separated the two germline ends. This CDR3 is 13 amino acids long. Looked up from germline, CDR1 is GTSNPN and CDR2 is SVGIG (reference sequence). As DNA, the CDR3 is TGTGCCTGGAGTATAAGGGGCGCAGATACGCAGTATTTT. Protein product: CAWSIRGADTQYF.

This clonotype came up many times. The gene calls are TRBV24-1 and TRBJ2-3; unclear D gene. This CDR3 has 13 amino acids. Trimming stripped 0 bases from V and 5 bases from J, with 5 bases between. The germline V gene encodes CDR1 KGHDR and CDR2 SFDVKD. This CDR3 reads CATSDLSEDTQYF. The DNA for the CDR3 is TGTGCCACCAGTGATTTGTCCGAAGATACGCAGTATTTT.